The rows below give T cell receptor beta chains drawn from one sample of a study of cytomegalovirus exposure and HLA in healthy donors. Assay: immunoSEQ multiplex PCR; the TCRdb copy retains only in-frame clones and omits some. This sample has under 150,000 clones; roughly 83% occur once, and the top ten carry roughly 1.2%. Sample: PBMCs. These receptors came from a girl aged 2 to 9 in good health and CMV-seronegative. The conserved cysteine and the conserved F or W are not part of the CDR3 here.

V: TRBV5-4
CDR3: ASSPKDRPYEQY

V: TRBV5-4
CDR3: ASSLGLGGDGEQF

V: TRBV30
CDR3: ASTGIGYSEGYT

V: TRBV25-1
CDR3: ASTEGAGEKLF

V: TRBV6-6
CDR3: ASSYRDIQETQY

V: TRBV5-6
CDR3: ASSFDAGGRPDTQY

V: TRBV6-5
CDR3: ASSYASNYGYT

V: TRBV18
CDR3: ASSQQGTNYGYT

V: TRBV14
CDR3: ASSVRGAREKLF

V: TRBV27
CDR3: ASSLNSGRVGETQY

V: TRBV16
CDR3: ASSHTSGYQPQH

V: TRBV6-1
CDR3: ASSPESGNSYEQY

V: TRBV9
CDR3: ASSAQRGTGHTDTQY

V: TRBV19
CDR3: ATLSRGNSNQPQH

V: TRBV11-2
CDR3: ASSFPPSVEGLHEQY

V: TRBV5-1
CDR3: ASSYGLGAEAF

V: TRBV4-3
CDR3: ASSQGGLAGGNEQY

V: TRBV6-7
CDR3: ATRPGTGPYEQY

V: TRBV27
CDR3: ASSLRAAGGGYT

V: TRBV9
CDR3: ASSATSGRLDGDTQY

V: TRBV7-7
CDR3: ASSLAARETQY

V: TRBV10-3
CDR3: AISDSSGGAFQETQY

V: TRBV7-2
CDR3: ASSLGGTGGYEQY

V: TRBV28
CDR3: ASSPGTGGFSGNTIY

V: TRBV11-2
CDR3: ASRSERESYNEQF

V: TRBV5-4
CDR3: ASSFGGGEQF

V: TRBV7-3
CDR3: ASSLYGKSSYNSPLH

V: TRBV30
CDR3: AWSRQGNYGYT

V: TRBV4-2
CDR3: ASSLGTGSSYNEQF